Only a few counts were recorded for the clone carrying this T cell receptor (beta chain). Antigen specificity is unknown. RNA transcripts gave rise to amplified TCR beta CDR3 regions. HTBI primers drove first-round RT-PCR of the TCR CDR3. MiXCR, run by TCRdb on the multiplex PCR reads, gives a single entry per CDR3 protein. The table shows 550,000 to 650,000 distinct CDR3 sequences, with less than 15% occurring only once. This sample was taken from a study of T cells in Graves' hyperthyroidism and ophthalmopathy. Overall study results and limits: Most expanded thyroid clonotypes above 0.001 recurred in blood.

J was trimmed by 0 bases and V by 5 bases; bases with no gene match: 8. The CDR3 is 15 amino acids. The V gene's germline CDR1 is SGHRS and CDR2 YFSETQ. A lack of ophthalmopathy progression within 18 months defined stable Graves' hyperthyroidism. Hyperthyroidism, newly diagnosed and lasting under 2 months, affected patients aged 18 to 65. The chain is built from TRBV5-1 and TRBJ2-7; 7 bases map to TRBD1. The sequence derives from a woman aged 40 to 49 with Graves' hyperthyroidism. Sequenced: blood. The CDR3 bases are TGCGCCAGCAGTGGGCTTGGGGACAGCTCCTACGAGCAGTACTTC. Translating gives CASSGLGDSSYEQYF.